The next 31 T cell receptor beta chains were all read from a single sample in a study of CD8 T cells in Susac syndrome. An amount of RNA that ranged from roughly 0.5 to 1 ug was reverse transcribed with random hexamers. TCRdb recomputed calls from the immunoSEQ multiplex PCR reads with MiXCR, one row per CDR3 protein. Here the sample spans around 130,000 distinct CDR3 sequences, 94% being singletons. Input material: CD4+ T cells from PBMCs. The receptors were gathered from a human donor in good health.

V and J are TRBV4-3 and TRBJ2-4; D gene uncertain. The germline CDR1 and CDR2 sequences are LGHNA and YSLEER. The germline V and J ends were trimmed by 2 bases and 0 bases, with 8 bases remaining between them. The CDR3 has 15 amino acids. CDR3 nucleotides: TGCGCCAGCAGCCAAACGGTAATAGCCAAAAACATTCAGTACTTC. The encoded protein is CASSQTVIAKNIQYF.

The genes are TRBV20-1 and TRBJ2-3; 9 positions match TRBD2. The germline CDR1 and CDR2 sequences are DFQATT and SNEGSKA (reference sequence). The junction had 5 bases not matched to a gene; V was cut back by 0 bases and J by 4 bases. The CDR3 extends over 15 amino acids. CDR3 loop: CSARDSSGRPDTQYF. The CDR3, as DNA: TGCAGTGCTAGAGATAGTAGCGGGAGACCAGATACGCAGTATTTT.

The chain employs TRBV11-2 and TRBJ2-7, with D possibly TRBD1 on 6 matching bases. Germline V gives CDR1 SGHAT, CDR2 FQNNGV. Trimming removed 5 bases at V and 2 bases at J, with 16 bases between. CDR3 length: 15 amino acids. CDR3 sequence reads: CASSLTRDNPYEQYF. Here the CDR3 DNA reads TGTGCCAGCAGCCTAACTCGGGACAATCCCTACGAGCAGTACTTC.

The chain recombines TRBV19 with TRBJ2-7; 7 nucleotides agree with TRBD2. Germline CDR1 reads LNHDA; CDR2 reads SQIVND (reference sequence). The J segment lost 2 bases and the V segment lost 10 bases, leaving 8 bases of the junction unmatched. The CDR3 runs 13 residues. CDR3 region: CATSSGAPYEQYF. CDR3 bases: TGTGCCACCTCCAGCGGGGCCCCCTACGAGCAGTACTTC.

The chain recombines TRBV5-6 with TRBJ2-7, with TRBD2 matching 14 bases. Per germline, CDR1 SGHDT and CDR2 YYEEEE. This CDR3 spans 16 amino acids. V shed 5 bases and J 7 bases; nucleotides not matched to a gene: 11. The CDR3 bases are TGTGCCAGCAGAAAGATGGGACTAGCGGGAGCGCGGGAGCAGTACTTC. Amino acid sequence: CASRKMGLAGAREQYF. The full variable domain, its missing parts supplied by reference TRBV5-6 and TRBJ2-7, is DAGVTQSPTHLIKTRGQQVTLRCSPKSGHDTVSWYQQALGQGPQFIFQYYEEEERQRGNFPDRFSGHQFPNYSSELNVNALLLGDSALYLCASRKMGLAGAREQYFGPGTRLTVT.

This clonotype turned up a few times. The J gene is TRBJ2-4, the V gene TRBV29-1, with D uncertain. Looked up from germline, CDR1 is SQVTM and CDR2 is ANQGSEA. V was cut by 4 bases and J by 9 bases, with 16 bases left in between. CDR3 length equals 13 residues. The CDR3 sequence is CSVVRTRNGIQYF. The CDR3 bases are TGCAGCGTTGTTCGGACGAGGAATGGCATTCAGTACTTC. The complete variable domain, with remaining parts taken from reference TRBV29-1 and TRBJ2-4, reads SAVISQKPSRDICQRGTSLTIQCQVDSQVTMMFWYRQQPGQSLTLIATANQGSEATYESGFVIDKFPISRPNLTFSTLTVSNMSPEDSSIYLCSVVRTRNGIQYFGAGTRLSVL.

This sequence joins TRBV5-1 and TRBJ2-7; TRBD2 matches 12 bases. Germline V lookup: CDR1 SGHRS, CDR2 YFSETQ. V trimming: 4 bases; J trimming: 2 bases; junction bases outside the gene matches: 4. There are 15 residues in the CDR3. This chain's CDR3 is CASSRTSGATYEQYF. The CDR3 nucleotides read TGCGCCAGCAGCCGGACTAGCGGGGCGACCTACGAGCAGTACTTC.

J is TRBJ1-1 and V is TRBV29-1; a weak D match, TRBD1 (5 bases). V was pared by 5 bases and J by 4 bases, with 14 bases between. CDR1 is SQVTM and CDR2 is ANQGSEA in the germline V gene. The CDR3 runs 13 residues. The chain's CDR3 is CSVPSGIPTEAFF. CDR3 nucleotides: TGCAGCGTTCCATCAGGGATCCCCACTGAAGCTTTCTTT. Filled out from reference TRBV29-1 and TRBJ1-1, the complete variable domain reads SAVISQKPSRDICQRGTSLTIQCQVDSQVTMMFWYRQQPGQSLTLIATANQGSEATYESGFVIDKFPISRPNLTFSTLTVSNMSPEDSSIYLCSVPSGIPTEAFFGQGTRLTVV.

This sequence joins TRBV20-1 and TRBJ2-3, with TRBD2 matching 7 bases. Germline trimming cut 2 bases from V and 4 bases from J; bases unmatched to any gene: 6. CDR3 length equals 14 residues. Germline V lookup: CDR1 DFQATT, CDR2 SNEGSKA (reference sequence). The chain's CDR3 is CSARNAGAADTQYF. The CDR3 bases are TGCAGTGCTAGAAACGCGGGAGCAGCAGATACGCAGTATTTT.

The chain has TRBV5-6 and TRBJ1-2; no firm D call. This CDR3 region has 15 residues. With 3 bases removed from V and 8 bases from J, the gap between germline ends came to 20 bases. Germline CDR1 reads SGHDT; CDR2 reads YYEEEE. The CDR3 nucleotides read TGTGCCAGCAGCTCCAACGGACGGCAGATAACCGGCTACACCTTC. The encoded protein is CASSSNGRQITGYTF.

CDR3 DNA: TGTGCCAGCAGCCAAGGAGGGACAGGGGATCAGCCCCAGCATTTT. As protein: CASSQGGTGDQPQHF. The gene calls are TRBV3-1 and TRBJ1-5; 10 bases align to TRBD1. CDR3 size: 15 residues. V was clipped by 1 base and J by 5 bases; unmatched bases: 2. Germline V gene lookup returns CDR1 LGHDT and CDR2 YNNKEL (reference sequence).

V and J are TRBV20-1 and TRBJ1-2, with 8 nucleotides matching TRBD1. The CDR3 is 16 residues long. V lost 3 bases, J lost 0 bases, and 9 bases stayed unmatched. The germline CDR1 and CDR2 sequences are DFQATT and SNEGSKA (reference sequence). CDR3 residues: CSASTTGVFANYGYTF. The DNA of the CDR3 is TGCAGTGCTAGCACGACAGGGGTTTTCGCTAACTATGGCTACACCTTC.

This chain links TRBV7-2 with TRBJ1-2; D is possibly TRBD1 (6 bases). Germline V gives CDR1 SGHTA, CDR2 FQGNSA. The V gene lost 2 bases and the J gene lost 8 bases, with 12 bases spanning the gap. CDR3 length equals 13 residues. The CDR3 loop is CASSLNQGRGYTF. CDR3 sequence (DNA): TGTGCCAGCAGCTTAAATCAGGGGAGAGGCTACACCTTC.

The rearrangement uses TRBV27 and TRBJ1-2; D unclear. Trimming shortened V by 6 bases and J by 2 bases, and 13 bases separated the two germline ends. Germline CDR1 is MNHEY and CDR2 is SMNVEV (reference sequence). The CDR3 runs to 14 residues. As DNA, the CDR3 is TGTGCCAGCAGCCCCCGGGTCGAGAACTATGGCTACACCTTC. This gives the protein CASSPRVENYGYTF.

This clonotype was observed once. The chain couples TRBV7-2 to TRBJ1-5; 10 bases are shared with TRBD1. Per germline, CDR1 SGHTA and CDR2 FQGNSA. V was clipped by 4 bases and J by 2 bases; unmatched bases: 8. The CDR3 extends over 17 amino acids. The CDR3 DNA is TGTGCCAGCAGCTGGGGGACAGGGGAAGGAGGCAATCAGCCCCAGCATTTT. The encoded protein is CASSWGTGEGGNQPQHF.

The chain joins TRBV15 to TRBJ1-1; D possibly corresponds to TRBD1 (6 bases). The CDR3 loop spans 16 amino acids. Germline loops: CDR1 LNHNV, CDR2 YYDKDF (reference sequence). V was clipped by 0 bases and J by 4 bases, with 15 bases between them. DNA for the CDR3: TGTGCCACCAGCAGAGAATACAGGGAACTAGGCACTGAAGCTTTCTTT. Encoded protein: CATSREYRELGTEAFF. Full variable domain (rest looked up from reference TRBV15 and TRBJ1-1): DAMVIQNPRYQVTQFGKPVTLSCSQTLNHNVMYWYQQKSSQAPKLLFHYYDKDFNNEADTPDNFQSRRPNTSFCFLDIRSPGLGDTAMYLCATSREYRELGTEAFFGQGTRLTVV.

The chain has TRBV6-1 and TRBJ1-5; 10 bases map to TRBD1. V was pared by 5 bases and J by 3 bases, with 7 bases of the junction left unmatched. Germline CDR1 is MNHNS and CDR2 is SASEGT. The CDR3 has 16 amino acids. The CDR3 coding sequence is TGTGCCAGCAGTAACGCCGGGACAGGGGCCAATCAGCCCCAGCATTTT. This sequence encodes CASSNAGTGANQPQHF.

The V gene is TRBV11-3, the J gene TRBJ2-5; 8 bases fit TRBD1. V was pared by 4 bases and J by 4 bases, with 8 bases of the junction left unmatched. CDR3 length: 15 amino acids. The germline gives CDR1 SGHNT, CDR2 YENEEA. The CDR3 nucleotides are TGTGCCAGCAGCTCCGGGACAGGCCTGAGAGAGACCCAGTACTTC. Translation: CASSSGTGLRETQYF.

This rearrangement joins TRBV9 to TRBJ2-2; D may be TRBD1 or TRBD2 (5 bases each). This CDR3 is built from 16 residues. Germline CDR1 is SGDLS and CDR2 is YYNGEE. The V end lost 3 bases, the J end lost 0 bases, and 12 bases lay between the germline ends. The CDR3 region is CASSAPRGANTGELFF. CDR3 DNA sequence: TGTGCCAGCAGCGCCCCCCGGGGCGCGAACACCGGGGAGCTGTTTTTT. The whole variable domain, remainder taken from reference TRBV9 and TRBJ2-2, is DSGVTQTPKHLITATGQRVTLRCSPRSGDLSVYWYQQSLDQGLQFLIQYYNGEERAKGNILERFSAQQFPDLHSELNLSSLELGDSALYFCASSAPRGANTGELFFGEGSRLTVL.

The CDR3, as DNA: TGTGCCAGCAGATCTCAACCAGGGACAGCCCTAGGGAATGAAAAACTGTTTTTT. Protein product: CASRSQPGTALGNEKLFF. This rearrangement joins TRBV27 to TRBJ1-4; 7 bases fit TRBD1. The length of the CDR3 is 18 residues. Per the germline V gene, CDR1 is MNHEY and CDR2 is SMNVEV (reference sequence). Trimming at V came to 6 bases and at J to 5 bases, leaving 18 bases not matched to a gene.

The CDR3 DNA is TGTGCCAGCAGTGAATGGGGTATATCTGGGGCCAACGTCCTGACTTTC. Translating gives CASSEWGISGANVLTF. The V gene is TRBV6-1, the J gene TRBJ2-6; D gene uncertain. The germline V gene encodes CDR1 MNHNS and CDR2 SASEGT. V was shortened by 2 bases and J by 1 base, with 9 bases between the two germline ends. There are 16 residues in the CDR3.

The chain uses TRBV3-1 and TRBJ2-4; TRBD2 is a possible D gene (5 bases). This CDR3 spans 14 amino acids. V was shortened by 4 bases and J by 6 bases, with 13 bases between the two germline ends. Germline CDR1 reads LGHDT; CDR2 reads YNNKEL (reference sequence). The CDR3 sequence: CASSPESGGNIQYF. The CDR3 DNA reads as TGTGCCAGCAGCCCCGAGAGTGGAGGAAACATTCAGTACTTC.

This rearrangement joins TRBV9 to TRBJ2-3; D gene ambiguous. The CDR3 loop spans 13 amino acids. Trimming took off 0 bases at V and 4 bases at J, with 6 bases between the two ends. CDR1 is SGDLS and CDR2 is YYNGEE in the germline V gene. CDR3 DNA: TGTGCCAGCAGCGTAGACGTGGCAGATACGCAGTATTTT. This translates into CASSVDVADTQYF.

This chain uses TRBV3-1 with TRBJ2-1; 8 bases are shared with TRBD2. Germline CDR1 and CDR2: LGHDT and YNNKEL (reference sequence). V trimming: 2 bases; J trimming: 4 bases; junction bases outside the gene matches: 4. The CDR3 loop spans 15 amino acids. The CDR3 loop is CASSQSSGGYNEQFF. The CDR3 DNA is TGTGCCAGCAGCCAATCCAGCGGGGGTTACAATGAGCAGTTCTTC.

This chain connects TRBV27 to TRBJ2-1; 11 bases are a match to TRBD2. The CDR3 covers 16 residues. Looked up from germline, CDR1 is MNHEY and CDR2 is SMNVEV (reference sequence). V gave up 3 bases and J gave up 7 bases; unmatched junction bases: 8. The CDR3 nucleotides are TGTGCCAGCAGTTTCCAAGGGACTAGCGGAAGGAATGAGCAGTTCTTC. This encodes CASSFQGTSGRNEQFF.

The rearrangement uses TRBV9 and TRBJ2-5; 7 positions agree with TRBD2. CDR1 and CDR2 (germline): SGDLS, YYNGEE. The V and J ends lost 0 bases and 5 bases, in that order; junction bases with no gene match: 1. The CDR3 has 13 amino acids. The CDR3 nucleotides are TGTGCCAGCAGCGTAGCGGGGGGTGAGACCCAGTACTTC. Translated: CASSVAGGETQYF.

This clonotype appeared once. The chain recombines TRBV10-3 with TRBJ1-3; D remains unclear. The CDR3 extends over 14 amino acids. Germline loops: CDR1 ENHRY, CDR2 SYGVKD. V was pared by 8 bases and J by 0 bases, with 11 bases between. The CDR3 DNA sequence: TGTGCCATCGCACCCCTTACCTCTGGAAACACCATATATTTT. Translation: CAIAPLTSGNTIYF.

V and J are TRBV5-1 and TRBJ1-1; D gene ambiguous. CDR3 length: 13 amino acids. V was shortened by 0 bases and J by 4 bases, with 7 bases between the two germline ends. Germline CDR1 reads SGHRS; CDR2 reads YFSETQ. The CDR3 region has the DNA TGCGCCAGCAGCTTGGAGGGTTTCACTGAAGCTTTCTTT. It translates to CASSLEGFTEAFF.

The chain recombines TRBV4-1 with TRBJ1-1; no definite D call. The CDR3 runs 17 residues. Germline-derived CDR1 and CDR2 are MGHRA and YSYEKL. Trimming cost V 0 bases and J 3 bases, with 17 bases left between them. CDR3 region: CASSQDPRTSPHTEAFF. CDR3 sequence (DNA): TGCGCCAGCAGCCAAGATCCCAGGACCTCTCCCCACACTGAAGCTTTCTTT.

The V gene is TRBV18, the J gene TRBJ2-7, with D perhaps TRBD1 (6 bases). Germline V gene lookup returns CDR1 KGHSH and CDR2 LQKENI. The V end lost 4 bases, the J end lost 2 bases, and 18 bases lay between the germline ends. This CDR3 comprises 16 residues. DNA for the CDR3: TGTGCCAGCTCACTAGGTCAACAGGGTTTTGCCTACGAGCAGTACTTC. It specifies CASSLGQQGFAYEQYF.

The rearrangement joins TRBV18 to TRBJ2-7; 9 positions agree with TRBD1. Unmatched junction bases numbered 3, after V lost 5 bases and J lost 4 bases. CDR1 is KGHSH, CDR2 LQKENI, per germline. CDR3 length equals 13 residues. Here the CDR3 DNA reads TGTGCCAGCTCAAAAGGGACAGGGTACGAGCAGTACTTC. It is translated as CASSKGTGYEQYF.